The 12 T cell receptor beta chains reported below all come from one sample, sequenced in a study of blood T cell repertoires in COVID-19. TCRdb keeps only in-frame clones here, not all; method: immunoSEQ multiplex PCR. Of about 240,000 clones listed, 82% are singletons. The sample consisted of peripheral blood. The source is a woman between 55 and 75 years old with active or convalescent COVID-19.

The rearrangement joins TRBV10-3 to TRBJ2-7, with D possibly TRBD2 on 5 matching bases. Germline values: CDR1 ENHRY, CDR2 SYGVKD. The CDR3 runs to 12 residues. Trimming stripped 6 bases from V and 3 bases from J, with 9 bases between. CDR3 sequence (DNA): TGTGCCATCAGCATAACTAGCTACGAGCAGTACTTC. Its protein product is CAISITSYEQYF.

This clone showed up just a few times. CDR3 region: CASSGGMTFF. CDR3 nucleotides: TGTGCCAGCAGCGGAGGGATGACTTTCTTT. The rearrangement joins TRBV7-9 to TRBJ1-1; D remains unclear. The CDR3 sequence is 10 residues long. Germline V gene data show CDR1 as SEHNR and CDR2 as FQNEAQ (reference sequence). Trimming cost V 5 bases and J 12 bases, with 10 bases left between them.

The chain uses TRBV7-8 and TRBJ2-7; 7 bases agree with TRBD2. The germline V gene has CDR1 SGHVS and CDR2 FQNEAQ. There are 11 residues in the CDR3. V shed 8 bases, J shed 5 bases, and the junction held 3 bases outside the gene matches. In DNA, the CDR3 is TGTGCCAGCGTCCGGGGGGACGAGCAGTACTTC. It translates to CASVRGDEQYF.

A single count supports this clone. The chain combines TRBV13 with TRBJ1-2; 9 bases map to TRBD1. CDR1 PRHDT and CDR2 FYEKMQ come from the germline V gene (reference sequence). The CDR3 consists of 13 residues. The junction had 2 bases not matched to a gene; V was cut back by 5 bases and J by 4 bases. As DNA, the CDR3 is TGTGCCAGCAGCCGGACAGGGGTCTATGGCTACACCTTC. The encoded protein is CASSRTGVYGYTF.

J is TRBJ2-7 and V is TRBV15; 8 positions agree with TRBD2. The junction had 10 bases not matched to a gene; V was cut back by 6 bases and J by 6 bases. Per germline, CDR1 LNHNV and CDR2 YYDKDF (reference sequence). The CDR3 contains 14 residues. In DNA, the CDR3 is TGTGCCACCAGGAGAAGCGGGGGTACCGGCGAGCAGTACTTC. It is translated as CATRRSGGTGEQYF.

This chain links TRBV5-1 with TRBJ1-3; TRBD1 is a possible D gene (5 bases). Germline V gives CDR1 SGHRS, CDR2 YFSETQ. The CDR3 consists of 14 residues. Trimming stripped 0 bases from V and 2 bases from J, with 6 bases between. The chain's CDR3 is CASSLGQPGNTIYF. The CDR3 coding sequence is TGCGCCAGCAGCTTGGGACAGCCTGGAAACACCATATATTTT.

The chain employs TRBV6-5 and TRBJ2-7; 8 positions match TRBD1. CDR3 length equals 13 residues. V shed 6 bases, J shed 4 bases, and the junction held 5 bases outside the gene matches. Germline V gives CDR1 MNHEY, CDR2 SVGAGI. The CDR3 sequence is CASSVRGQYEQYF. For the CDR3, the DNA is TGTGCCAGCAGCGTCAGGGGGCAATACGAGCAGTACTTC.

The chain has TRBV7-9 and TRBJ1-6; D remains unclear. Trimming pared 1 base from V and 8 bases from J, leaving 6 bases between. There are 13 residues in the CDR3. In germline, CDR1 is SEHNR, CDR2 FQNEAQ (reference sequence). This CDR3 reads CASSLVAHSPLHF. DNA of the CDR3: TGTGCCAGCAGCTTAGTGGCACATTCACCCCTCCACTTT.

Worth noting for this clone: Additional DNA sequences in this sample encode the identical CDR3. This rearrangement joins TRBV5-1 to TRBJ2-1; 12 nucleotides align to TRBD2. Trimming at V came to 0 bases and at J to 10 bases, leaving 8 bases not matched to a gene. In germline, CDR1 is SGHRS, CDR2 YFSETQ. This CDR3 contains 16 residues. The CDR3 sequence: CASSLVPSGGANEQFF. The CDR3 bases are TGCGCCAGCAGCTTGGTGCCTAGCGGGGGGGCGAACGAGCAGTTCTTC.

The CDR3 is CASRRQGATDTQYF. The CDR3 coding sequence is TGTGCCAGCCGGAGACAGGGGGCGACAGATACGCAGTATTTT. The genes are TRBV2 and TRBJ2-3; 10 bases match TRBD1. The ends lost 8 bases at V and 3 bases at J; junction bases unmatched: 5. There are 14 residues in the CDR3. Germline V gene lookup returns CDR1 SNHLY and CDR2 FYNNEI.

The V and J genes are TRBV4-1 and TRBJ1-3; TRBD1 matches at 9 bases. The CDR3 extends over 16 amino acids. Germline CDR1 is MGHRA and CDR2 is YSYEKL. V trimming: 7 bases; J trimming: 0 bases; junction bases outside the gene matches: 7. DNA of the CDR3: TGCGCCAGCACAAGGGACAGGGACTACTCTGGAAACACCATATATTTT. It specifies CASTRDRDYSGNTIYF.

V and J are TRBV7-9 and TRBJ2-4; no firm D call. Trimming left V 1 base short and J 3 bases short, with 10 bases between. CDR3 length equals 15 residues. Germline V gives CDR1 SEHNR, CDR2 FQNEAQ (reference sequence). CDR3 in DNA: TGTGCCAGCAGCTTAGTGTCCCTAGGCAAAAACATTCAGTACTTC. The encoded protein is CASSLVSLGKNIQYF.